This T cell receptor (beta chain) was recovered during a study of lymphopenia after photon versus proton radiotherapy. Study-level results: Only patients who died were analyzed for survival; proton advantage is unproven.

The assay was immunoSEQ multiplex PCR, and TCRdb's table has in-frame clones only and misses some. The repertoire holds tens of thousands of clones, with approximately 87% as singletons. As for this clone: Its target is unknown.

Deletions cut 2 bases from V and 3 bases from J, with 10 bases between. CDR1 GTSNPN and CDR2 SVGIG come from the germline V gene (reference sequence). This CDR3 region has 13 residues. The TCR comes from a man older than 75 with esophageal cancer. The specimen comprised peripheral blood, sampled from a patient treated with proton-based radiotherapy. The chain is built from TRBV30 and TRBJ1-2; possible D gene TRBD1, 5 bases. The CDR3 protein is CAWSPGGDYGYTF. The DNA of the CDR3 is TGTGCCTGGAGTCCCGGGGGGGACTATGGCTACACCTTC.